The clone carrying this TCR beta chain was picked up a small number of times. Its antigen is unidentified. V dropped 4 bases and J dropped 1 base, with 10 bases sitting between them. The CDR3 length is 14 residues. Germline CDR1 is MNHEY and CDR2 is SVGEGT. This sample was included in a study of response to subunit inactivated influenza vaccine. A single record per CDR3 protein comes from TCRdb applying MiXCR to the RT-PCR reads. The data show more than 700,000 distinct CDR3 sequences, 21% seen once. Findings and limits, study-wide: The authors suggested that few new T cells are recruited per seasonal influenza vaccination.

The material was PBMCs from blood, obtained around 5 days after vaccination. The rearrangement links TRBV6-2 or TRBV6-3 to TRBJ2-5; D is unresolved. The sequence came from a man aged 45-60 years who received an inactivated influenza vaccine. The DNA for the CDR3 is TGTGCCAGCAGTTCCGTGACTCTCCAAGAGACCCAGTACTTC. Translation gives CASSSVTLQETQYF.